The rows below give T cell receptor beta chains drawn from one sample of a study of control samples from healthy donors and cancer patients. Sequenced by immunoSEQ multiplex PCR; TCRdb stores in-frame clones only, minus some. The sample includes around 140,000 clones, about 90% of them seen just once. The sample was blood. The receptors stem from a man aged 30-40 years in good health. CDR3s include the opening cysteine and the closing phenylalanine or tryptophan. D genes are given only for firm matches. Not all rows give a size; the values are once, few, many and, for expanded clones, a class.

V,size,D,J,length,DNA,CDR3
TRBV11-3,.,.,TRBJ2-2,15,TGTGCCAGCAGCCTAGGCGGGGGCCGCGGCGGGGAGCTGTTTTTT,CASSLGGGRGGELFF
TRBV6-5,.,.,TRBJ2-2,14,TGTGCCAGCAGTTACCAACAGGGACCCGGGGAGCTGTTTTTT,CASSYQQGPGELFF
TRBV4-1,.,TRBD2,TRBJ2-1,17,TGCGCCAGCAGCCAAGATGGAGGCGGGGGGACCTACAATGAGCAGTTCTTC,CASSQDGGGGTYNEQFF
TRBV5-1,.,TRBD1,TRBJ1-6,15,TGCGCCAGCAGCTTGGAGGGACAGGTAAATTCACCCCTCCACTTT,CASSLEGQVNSPLHF
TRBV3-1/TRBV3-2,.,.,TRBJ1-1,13,TGTGCCAGCAGCCAAGATCAGGGAACTGAAGCTTTCTTT,CASSQDQGTEAFF
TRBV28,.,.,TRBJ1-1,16,TGTGCCAGCATCGGCAGCCCGGGATATGGGAACACTGAAGCTTTCTTT,CASIGSPGYGNTEAFF
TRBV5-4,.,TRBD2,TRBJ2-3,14,TGTGCCAGCACCCTTAGCGGGGCCCCAGGGACGCAGTATTTT,CASTLSGAPGTQYF
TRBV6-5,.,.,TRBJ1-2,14,TGTGCCAGCAGCAACCTGGGACGGCAGTATGGCTACACCTTC,CASSNLGRQYGYTF
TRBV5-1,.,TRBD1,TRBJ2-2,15,TGCGCCAGCAGCTTGGTGACAGGGGAGGCCGGGGAGCTGTTTTTT,CASSLVTGEAGELFF
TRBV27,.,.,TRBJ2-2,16,TGTGCCAGCAGTTTAAACCGGGGGTCCATCACCGGGGAGCTGTTTTTT,CASSLNRGSITGELFF
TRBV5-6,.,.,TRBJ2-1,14,TGTGCCAGCAGCTTGTTCAGGCACTACAATGAGCAGTTCTTC,CASSLFRHYNEQFF
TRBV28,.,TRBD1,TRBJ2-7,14,TGTGCCAGCAGTTTTTGGACAGGGGACCACGAGCAGTACTTC,CASSFWTGDHEQYF
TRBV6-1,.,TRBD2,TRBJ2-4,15,TGTGCCAGCAGTGAAGGTAGCGGGGGGGCGGACATTCAGTACTTC,CASSEGSGGADIQYF
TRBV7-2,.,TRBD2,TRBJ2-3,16,TGTGCCAGCAGCTTAGGGAGTCCGGGGGGGACAGATACGCAGTATTTT,CASSLGSPGGTDTQYF
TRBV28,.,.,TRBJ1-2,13,TGTGCCAGCAGTCCGGTACAGTCCTATGGCTACACCTTC,CASSPVQSYGYTF
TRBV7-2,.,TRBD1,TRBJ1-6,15,TGTGCCAGCAGCCCTGACAGGGGGTATAATTCACCCCTCCACTTT,CASSPDRGYNSPLHF
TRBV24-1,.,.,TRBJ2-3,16,TGTGCCACCAGTCGCCTATGGACAGAGAGCACAGATACGCAGTATTTT,CATSRLWTESTDTQYF
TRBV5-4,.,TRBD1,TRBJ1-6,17,TGTGCCAGCAGCTTACCCACCGGGACAGGGGGTAGTTCACCCCTCCACTTT,CASSLPTGTGGSSPLHF
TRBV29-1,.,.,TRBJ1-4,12,TGCAGCGCTGCGGGGCTACGCGAAAAACTGTTTTTT,CSAAGLREKLFF
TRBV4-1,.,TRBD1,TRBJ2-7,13,TGCGCCAGCAGCCTCTTGACAGGGGTCGAGCAGTACTTC,CASSLLTGVEQYF
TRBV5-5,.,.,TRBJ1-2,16,TGTGCCAGCAGCTTGGCCGCAGGGAAAAGTAACTATGGCTACACCTTC,CASSLAAGKSNYGYTF
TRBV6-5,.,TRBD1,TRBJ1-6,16,TGTGCCAGCAGTTCCTCCGGGACAGGGTACGGGTCACCCCTCCACTTT,CASSSSGTGYGSPLHF
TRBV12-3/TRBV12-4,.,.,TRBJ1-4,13,TGTGCCAGCAGTTACTCAACTAATGAAAAACTGTTTTTT,CASSYSTNEKLFF
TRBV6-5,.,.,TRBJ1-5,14,TGTGCCAGCAGTACGACAGAAGGCAATCAGCCCCAGCATTTT,CASSTTEGNQPQHF
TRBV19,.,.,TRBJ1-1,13,TGTGCCAGTAGTGAAGGCGTGAACACTGAAGCTTTCTTT,CASSEGVNTEAFF
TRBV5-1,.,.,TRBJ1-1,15,TGCGCCAGCAGCTTGGAGGGCGTCTTGGGCACTGAAGCTTTCTTT,CASSLEGVLGTEAFF
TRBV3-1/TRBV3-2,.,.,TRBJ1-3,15,TGTGCCAGCAGCCAAGACTTAAGGGGGGTAGACACCATATATTTT,CASSQDLRGVDTIYF
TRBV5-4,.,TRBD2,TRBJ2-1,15,TGTGCCAGCAGCTTGCCGGGGGGGGGCTACAATGAGCAGTTCTTC,CASSLPGGGYNEQFF
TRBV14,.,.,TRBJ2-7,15,TGTGCCAGCAGCCAAACCCTAGCGCCCACCTACGAGCAGTACTTC,CASSQTLAPTYEQYF
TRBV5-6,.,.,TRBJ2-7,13,TGTGCCAGCAGCCCAGGGGGGTCTAGGGAGCAGTACTTC,CASSPGGSREQYF
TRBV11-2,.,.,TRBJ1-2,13,TGTGCCAGCAGCTTCAGCTTAAACTATGGCTACACCTTC,CASSFSLNYGYTF
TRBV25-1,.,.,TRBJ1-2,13,TGTGCCAGCAGTGAAGGATTTAACTATGGCTACACCTTC,CASSEGFNYGYTF
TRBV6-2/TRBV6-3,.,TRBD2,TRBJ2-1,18,TGTGCCAGCAGTACCGTAAGTTTCGGGGGGGCCTCCTACAATGAGCAGTTCTTC,CASSTVSFGGASYNEQFF
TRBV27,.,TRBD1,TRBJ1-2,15,TGTGCCAGCAGTTCCGGGACAGGGGCTTACTATGGCTACACCTTC,CASSSGTGAYYGYTF
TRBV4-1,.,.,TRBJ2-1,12,TGCGCCAGCAGGCTAGGTGGGAATGAGCAGTTCTTC,CASRLGGNEQFF
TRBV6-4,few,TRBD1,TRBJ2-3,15,TGTGCCAGCAGTCCTACGACAGGGGGCCCAGATACGCAGTATTTT,CASSPTTGGPDTQYF
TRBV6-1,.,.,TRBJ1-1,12,TGTGCCAGCAGTGAACTGTCAGTTGAAGCTTTCTTT,CASSELSVEAFF
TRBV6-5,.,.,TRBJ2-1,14,TGTGCCAGCAGCACGGACAGACCCTACAATGAGCAGTTCTTC,CASSTDRPYNEQFF
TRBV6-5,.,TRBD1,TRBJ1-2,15,TGTGCCAGCAGTAGGGGGCGGACTACTAACTATGGCTACACCTTC,CASSRGRTTNYGYTF
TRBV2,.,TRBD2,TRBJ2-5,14,TGTGCCAGCACCCTAGCGGGACCCCAAGAGACCCAGTACTTC,CASTLAGPQETQYF
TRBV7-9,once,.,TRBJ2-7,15,TGTGCCAGCAGCTCGTCGGACGGTCAGCACTACGAGCAGTACTTC,CASSSSDGQHYEQYF
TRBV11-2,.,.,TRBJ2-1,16,TGTGCCAGCAGCTTCGAGGCGGGGCAACACTACAATGAGCAGTTCTTC,CASSFEAGQHYNEQFF
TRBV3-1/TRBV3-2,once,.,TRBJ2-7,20,TGTGCCAGCAGCCAAGTTGGGGTGGACACTAACCTAAAACCGACCTACGAGCAGTACTTC,CASSQVGVDTNLKPTYEQYF
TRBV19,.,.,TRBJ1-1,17,TGTGCCAGTAGTATGGAGAACAGCCAGGCGTTGAACACTGAAGCTTTCTTT,CASSMENSQALNTEAFF
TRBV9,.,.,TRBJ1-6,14,TGTGCCAGCAGCGTAGAGGACCATAATTCACCCCTTCACTTT,CASSVEDHNSPLHF
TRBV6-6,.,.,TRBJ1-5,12,TGTGCCAGCAGTCAAGGGGATCAGCCCCAGCATTTT,CASSQGDQPQHF